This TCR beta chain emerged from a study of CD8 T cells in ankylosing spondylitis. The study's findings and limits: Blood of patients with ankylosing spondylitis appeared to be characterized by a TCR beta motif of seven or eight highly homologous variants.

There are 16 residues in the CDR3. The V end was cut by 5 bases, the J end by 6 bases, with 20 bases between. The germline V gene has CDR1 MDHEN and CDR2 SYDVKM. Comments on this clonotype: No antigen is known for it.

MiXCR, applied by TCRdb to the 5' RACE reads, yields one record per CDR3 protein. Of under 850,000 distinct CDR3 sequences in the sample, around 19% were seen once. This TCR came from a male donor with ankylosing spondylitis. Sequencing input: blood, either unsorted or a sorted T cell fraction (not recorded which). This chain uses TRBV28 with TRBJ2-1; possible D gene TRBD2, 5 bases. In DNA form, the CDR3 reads TGTGCCAGCAGTCTCTATGGGAGCAAGTCGCCCAATGAGCAGTTCTTC. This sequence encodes CASSLYGSKSPNEQFF.